What follows are 26 T cell receptor beta chains derived from one specimen sequenced in a study of blood T cells in healthy people across ages. It was with a sample-barcoded 5' primer and a J-beta primer mix that a second PCR of roughly 7 to 12 cycles was run. TCRdb recomputed calls from the 5' RACE reads with MiXCR, one row per CDR3 protein. The sample has 1 million or so distinct CDR3 sequences; around 45% are singletons. The sequencing sample was made of blood. The receptors shown here come from a woman aged 55 to 70 in good health.

The V call is TRBV11-2, the J call TRBJ2-5; D gene uncertain. CDR3 length equals 13 residues. Germline CDR1 reads SGHAT; CDR2 reads FQNNGV. The V and J ends lost 1 base and 11 bases respectively, with 14 bases between them. CDR3 protein: CASSLVEPVGQYF. In nucleotides, the CDR3 is TGTGCCAGCAGCTTAGTCGAGCCGGTGGGGCAGTACTTC.

The chain is built from TRBV20-1 and TRBJ2-5; 7 nucleotides line up with TRBD1. V was clipped by 4 bases and J by 4 bases; unmatched bases: 6. Germline V gene sequence: CDR1 DFQATT, CDR2 SNEGSKA (reference sequence). This CDR3 is 13 amino acids long. The CDR3 nucleotides read TGCAGTGCTAACAGGGGTTATCGAGAGACCCAGTACTTC. Translation gives CSANRGYRETQYF.

V usage is TRBV27 and J usage is TRBJ2-4, with unresolved D. The V gene lost 4 bases and the J gene lost 13 bases, with 11 bases spanning the gap. CDR3 length equals 11 residues. CDR1 MNHEY and CDR2 SMNVEV come from the germline V gene (reference sequence). The CDR3 sequence is CASSSRSQQYF. In DNA form, the CDR3 reads TGTGCCAGCAGTTCCCGAAGTCAGCAGTACTTC.

The V gene is TRBV7-2, the J gene TRBJ2-1; the D gene is possibly TRBD1 (6 bases). Trimming took 6 bases from V and 6 from J, leaving 15 bases between them. Germline loops: CDR1 SGHTA, CDR2 FQGNSA. CDR3 size: 14 residues. The CDR3 spells CASSSTGFRNEQFF. The CDR3 region has the DNA TGTGCCAGCAGTAGCACAGGGTTTCGCAATGAGCAGTTCTTC. The full variable domain, rest sourced from reference TRBV7-2 and TRBJ2-1, is GAGVSQSPSNKVTEKGKDVELRCDPISGHTALYWYRQSLGQGLEFLIYFQGNSAPDKSGLPSDRFSAERTGGSVSTLTIQRTQQEDSAVYLCASSSTGFRNEQFFGPGTRLTVL.

This clonotype was found many times. The chain employs TRBV20-1 and TRBJ1-5; D is uncertain. Germline CDR1 is DFQATT and CDR2 is SNEGSKA (reference sequence). V was trimmed by 0 bases and J by 1 base, leaving 1 base between them. CDR3 length equals 12 residues. CDR3 amino acids: CSARESNQPQHF. As DNA, the CDR3 is TGCAGTGCTAGAGAAAGCAATCAGCCCCAGCATTTT.

The V and J genes are TRBV6-6 and TRBJ2-7, with 10 bases identical to TRBD1. Germline-derived CDR1 and CDR2 are MNHNY and SVGAGI (reference sequence). This CDR3 contains 15 residues. J lost 2 bases, V lost 5 bases, and 6 bases had no gene match. The CDR3, as DNA: TGTGCCAGCAGTCCCAAGGGACAGGGGACCTACGAGCAGTACTTC. Translating it yields CASSPKGQGTYEQYF.

The chain couples TRBV6-5 to TRBJ1-2; D unclear. CDR1 is MNHEY and CDR2 is SVGAGI in the germline V gene. The ends were cut back, 6 bases at V and 4 bases at J, with 15 bases in the middle. The CDR3 sequence is 14 residues long. DNA of the CDR3: TGTGCCAGCAGCCCCCAGTTGGGATCCTATGGCTACACCTTC. Translating it yields CASSPQLGSYGYTF.

This clonotype was detected a few times. The rearrangement links TRBV29-1 to TRBJ2-5; D is unclear. CDR1 and CDR2 from the germline V gene are SQVTM and ANQGSEA. Trimming left V 5 bases short and J 4 bases short, with 14 bases between. This CDR3 contains 13 residues. CDR3 sequence: CSVHVSWGETQYF. In DNA, the CDR3 is TGCAGCGTTCACGTGTCGTGGGGAGAGACCCAGTACTTC.

In its sample, this clonotype was seen a few times. The rearrangement uses TRBV10-2 and TRBJ1-2; D is perhaps TRBD1 (6 bases). Trimming took 0 bases from V and 13 from J, leaving 24 bases between them. Germline CDR1 reads WSHSY; CDR2 reads SAAADI. CDR3 length: 16 residues. CDR3 region: CASSESEPGHQGSATF. In nucleotides, the CDR3 is TGCGCCAGCAGTGAGTCGGAGCCGGGACACCAAGGTTCGGCCACCTTC.

This clonotype has only a few counts. This chain links TRBV10-3 with TRBJ2-1; D possibly corresponds to TRBD2 (5 bases). The CDR3 has 13 residues. With 6 bases removed from V and 0 bases from J, the gap between germline ends came to 6 bases. CDR1 is ENHRY and CDR2 is SYGVKD in the germline V gene. The CDR3 DNA is TGTGCCATCAGACTAGACTCCTACAATGAGCAGTTCTTC. Its protein product is CAIRLDSYNEQFF.

V is TRBV9 and J is TRBJ1-2; TRBD1 matches at 8 bases. CDR1 is SGDLS and CDR2 is YYNGEE in the germline V gene. The CDR3 consists of 16 residues. Unmatched junction bases numbered 15, after V lost 3 bases and J lost 8 bases. CDR3: CASSARQGIGPRGYTF. Written as DNA, the CDR3 is TGTGCCAGCAGCGCTAGACAGGGGATCGGGCCACGAGGCTACACCTTC.

The chain joins TRBV7-9 to TRBJ2-5; D is uncertain. The J call is in doubt because the DNA end fits TRBJ2-1 better. The CDR3 runs to 15 residues. Germline CDR1 and CDR2: SEHNR and FQNEAQ (reference sequence). The CDR3 loop reads CASSRGSSVQETQFF. The CDR3 DNA follows: TGTGCCAGCAGCCGCGGCAGCAGCGTCCAAGAGACCCAGTTCTTC.

This clonotype was seen more than once but under ten times. The chain couples TRBV7-9 to TRBJ2-1; the match to TRBD2 covers 8 bases. Germline V lookup: CDR1 SEHNR, CDR2 FQNEAQ (reference sequence). The trim removed 4 bases at V and 0 bases at J, leaving 11 bases unmatched. The CDR3 runs to 18 residues. The DNA for the CDR3 is TGTGCCAGCAGCTCCCCCCCTCGAAGCGGGAGCTCCTACAATGAGCAGTTCTTC. It translates to CASSSPPRSGSSYNEQFF.

This clonotype was found a few times. V usage is TRBV27 and J usage is TRBJ2-1; tentatively, D is TRBD1 or TRBD2 (5 bases each). V was pared by 6 bases and J by 7 bases, with 16 bases between. This CDR3 is built from 14 residues. CDR1 MNHEY and CDR2 SMNVEV come from the germline V gene (reference sequence). The CDR3 bases are TGTGCCAGCAGGACGGGACCCCCATGGAATGAGCAGTTCTTC. Its translation: CASRTGPPWNEQFF.

The chain couples TRBV6-1 to TRBJ2-1; D ambiguous. The CDR3 is 16 residues long. The V end lost 1 base, the J end lost 10 bases, and 20 bases lay between the germline ends. Per the germline V gene, CDR1 is MNHNS and CDR2 is SASEGT. This CDR3 is CASSEEAYDPWNEQFF. As DNA, the CDR3 is TGTGCCAGCAGTGAAGAAGCGTATGACCCTTGGAACGAGCAGTTCTTC.

The rearrangement links TRBV3-1 to TRBJ1-5, with TRBD1 matching over 10 bases. The CDR3 spans 14 residues. Germline V CDR1 and CDR2: LGHDT, YNNKEL (reference sequence). Trimming cost V 3 bases and J 7 bases; bases outside gene matches: 3. The CDR3, as DNA: TGTGCCAGCAGCCAGGGGACAGGGGACCAGCCCCAGCATTTT. As protein: CASSQGTGDQPQHF.

The table lists this clonotype with a few counts. The chain links TRBV11-1 to TRBJ2-3, with D maybe TRBD2 (5 bases). CDR3 length: 14 residues. Germline-derived CDR1 and CDR2 are SGHAT and FQDESV (reference sequence). V was clipped by 5 bases and J by 1 base, with 10 bases between them. The CDR3 region has the DNA TGTGCCAGCAGCGGGAGATCGGGCACAGATACGCAGTATTTT. Its translation: CASSGRSGTDTQYF. The full variable domain, in which reference TRBV11-1 and TRBJ2-3 provide the parts outside the CDR3, is EAEVAQSPRYKITEKSQAVAFWCDPISGHATLYWYRQILGQGPELLVQFQDESVVDDSQLPKDRFSAERLKGVDSTLKIQPAELGDSAMYLCASSGRSGTDTQYFGPGTRLTVL.

V gene TRBV20-1 combines with J gene TRBJ2-4; 7 nucleotides agree with TRBD1. Per germline, CDR1 DFQATT and CDR2 SNEGSKA (reference sequence). The ends lost 5 bases at V and 0 bases at J; junction bases unmatched: 7. CDR3 length equals 15 residues. The CDR3 DNA reads TGCAGTGCTCCTTCCGACAGGGCAGCCAAAAACATTCAGTACTTC. As protein: CSAPSDRAAKNIQYF.

This clonotype occurred once. The chain couples TRBV12-3 or TRBV12-4 to TRBJ2-1, with D hard to call. Trimming removed 5 bases at V and 4 bases at J, with 15 bases between. The CDR3 covers 15 residues. The CDR3 sequence: CASSTATGGYNEQFF. The CDR3, as DNA: TGTGCCAGCAGTACTGCGACTGGCGGATACAATGAGCAGTTCTTC.

The rearrangement links TRBV27 to TRBJ1-1; D is undetermined. V shed 3 bases and J shed 10 bases, with 12 bases lying between them. CDR1 and CDR2 from the germline V gene are MNHEY and SMNVEV (reference sequence). CDR3 length: 12 amino acids. The DNA of the CDR3 is TGTGCCAGCAGTTTCCCAGGCCACGGAGCTTTCTTT. Translation: CASSFPGHGAFF.

Only a few counts were recorded for this clonotype. This sequence joins TRBV27 and TRBJ2-7; tentatively, D is TRBD1 or TRBD2 (6 bases each). Germline CDR1 MNHEY, CDR2 SMNVEV (reference sequence). The ends were cut back, 5 bases at V and 2 bases at J, with 16 bases in the middle. This CDR3 is built from 15 residues. CDR3 sequence reads: CASSREVGAAYEQYF. The CDR3 DNA reads as TGTGCCAGCAGTAGGGAGGTGGGGGCCGCCTACGAGCAGTACTTC.

The CDR3: CASSLAGTGGAKNIQYF. In DNA form, the CDR3 reads TGTGCCAGCAGCTTAGCGGGGACAGGGGGAGCCAAAAACATTCAGTACTTC. The genes are TRBV7-2 and TRBJ2-4; 11 nucleotides align to TRBD1. V lost 0 bases, J lost 0 bases, and 1 base stayed unmatched. CDR1 is SGHTA and CDR2 is FQGNSA in the germline V gene. The CDR3 has 17 residues.

This clonotype was counted between two and nine times. The chain is built from TRBV20-1 and TRBJ2-5; tentative D call: TRBD2 (6 bases). Germline V gene data show CDR1 as DFQATT and CDR2 as SNEGSKA (reference sequence). The V gene lost 3 bases and the J gene lost 5 bases, with 10 bases spanning the gap. The CDR3 has 12 residues. The CDR3 protein is CSASSTRETQYF. The CDR3 region has the DNA TGCAGTGCTAGTTCGACTAGGGAGACCCAGTACTTC.

This clonotype was counted ten times or more. The rearrangement links TRBV7-9 to TRBJ2-7; 10 nucleotides agree with TRBD1. This CDR3 spans 15 amino acids. Losses at the gene ends were 5 bases for V and 9 bases for J; bases not matched to a gene: 13. Germline V gene sequence: CDR1 SEHNR, CDR2 FQNEAQ (reference sequence). CDR3 DNA: TGTGCCAGCAGCGGTCCAGGGACAGGGGCTTCCCGGCAGTACTTC. It specifies CASSGPGTGASRQYF.

This clonotype was seen repeatedly, ten times or more. V gene TRBV29-1 combines with J gene TRBJ2-7; D uncertain. CDR3 length equals 11 residues. CDR1 and CDR2 from the germline V gene are SQVTM and ANQGSEA. Trimming removed 4 bases at V and 6 bases at J, with 10 bases between. CDR3 bases: TGCAGCGTTGCAAGGTCGGGCGAGCAGTACTTC. Protein: CSVARSGEQYF.

This clonotype was observed a few times. The rearrangement uses TRBV7-3 and TRBJ2-1, with TRBD1 matching 10 bases. V was pared by 4 bases and J by 2 bases, with 5 bases of the junction left unmatched. The CDR3 runs to 16 residues. CDR1 is SGHTA, CDR2 FQGTGA, per germline. The CDR3 bases are TGTGCCAGCAGCTCCGCCGGGACAGGGGCCTACAATGAGCAGTTCTTC. As protein: CASSSAGTGAYNEQFF.